These 29 T cell receptor beta chains came from one sample sequenced in a study of STAT5B mutations in CD4+ large granular lymphocyte leukemia. The table came from immunoSEQ multiplex PCR; TCRdb's copy has only in-frame clones and leaves some out. This table has 30,000 to 40,000 clones, approximately 69% appearing once. Sample: CD4+ T cells from blood buffy coats. These receptors originate from a human donor in good health.

This clone has only one observation. This sequence joins TRBV7-2 and TRBJ2-2; 7 bases are a match to TRBD1. J was trimmed by 1 base and V by 5 bases; bases with no gene match: 4. The CDR3 is 15 amino acids. Per the germline V gene, CDR1 is SGHTA and CDR2 is FQGNSA. The CDR3 bases are TGTGCCAGCAGCGTATACAGGGGGAACACCGGGGAGCTGTTTTTT. Protein product: CASSVYRGNTGELFF.

The genes are TRBV20-1 and TRBJ1-1; 7 bases are a match to TRBD1. CDR1 and CDR2 from the germline V gene are DFQATT and SNEGSKA (reference sequence). The V gene end was trimmed by 7 bases and the J gene end by 1 base; junction bases not matched to a gene: 0. The CDR3 contains 11 residues. The DNA for the CDR3 is TGCAGTGGACAGGGGAACACTGAAGCTTTCTTT. Amino acids: CSGQGNTEAFF.

The gene calls are TRBV7-8 and TRBJ1-2; D is undetermined. V was pared by 5 bases and J by 1 base, with 20 bases between. The CDR3 has 17 amino acids. Germline CDR1 SGHVS, CDR2 FQNEAQ. This chain's CDR3 is CASSRVGQPHHNYGYTF. CDR3 coding DNA: TGTGCCAGCAGCCGAGTGGGCCAACCCCATCATAACTATGGCTACACCTTC.

This clone was seen just once. V and J are TRBV7-3 and TRBJ2-2; TRBD1 matches 7 bases. V shed 5 bases and J 6 bases; nucleotides not matched to a gene: 3. The V gene's germline CDR1 is SGHTA and CDR2 FQGTGA. The CDR3 is 13 amino acids. CDR3 in amino acids: CASSPGTAGELFF. In nucleotides, the CDR3 is TGTGCCAGCAGCCCTGGGACAGCCGGGGAGCTGTTTTTT. The full variable domain, completed using reference TRBV7-3 and TRBJ2-2, is GAGVSQTPSNKVTEKGKYVELRCDPISGHTALYWYRQSLGQGPEFLIYFQGTGAADDSGLPNDRFFAVRPEGSVSTLKIQRTERGDSAVYLCASSPGTAGELFFGEGSRLTVL.

V usage is TRBV2 and J usage is TRBJ1-2; D may be TRBD1 (5 bases). The length of the CDR3 is 16 residues. Germline V gene lookup returns CDR1 SNHLY and CDR2 FYNNEI. V was pared by 0 bases and J by 4 bases, with 15 bases between. The CDR3 is CASSEATVGLGYGYTF. DNA for the CDR3: TGTGCCAGCAGTGAAGCGACAGTTGGCCTGGGCTATGGCTACACCTTC.

This clone showed up just a few times. The J gene is TRBJ1-2, the V gene TRBV2; 12 bases agree with TRBD1. CDR1 is SNHLY, CDR2 FYNNEI, per germline. The CDR3 is 14 amino acids. V lost 5 bases to trimming and J lost 7 bases; unmatched junction nucleotides: 5. DNA for the CDR3: TGTGCCAGCAGTCACCGGGACAGGGGGCCTGGCTACACCTTC. Translation: CASSHRDRGPGYTF.

This clone was counted once. This chain uses TRBV19 with TRBJ1-6; TRBD1 matches 9 bases. Germline V CDR1 and CDR2: LNHDA, SQIVND (reference sequence). The junction had 3 bases not matched to a gene; V was cut back by 0 bases and J by 0 bases. The CDR3 contains 18 residues. CDR3 sequence: CASSIDPQGASYNSPLHF. The CDR3 nucleotides are TGTGCCAGTAGTATAGACCCACAGGGGGCCTCCTATAATTCACCCCTCCACTTT.

This sequence joins TRBV5-4 and TRBJ2-3; weak D call: TRBD2 (7 bases). The CDR3 is made up of 15 amino acids. Germline loops: CDR1 SGHNT, CDR2 YYREEE (reference sequence). The germline V and J ends were trimmed by 4 bases and 2 bases, with 14 bases remaining between them. The CDR3 DNA reads as TGTGCCAGCAGCGGGAAGGGGGGGTTCACAGATACGCAGTATTTT. This translates into CASSGKGGFTDTQYF.

This rearrangement joins TRBV5-1 to TRBJ2-5, with TRBD2 matching 8 bases. Germline CDR1 SGHRS, CDR2 YFSETQ. Trimming at V came to 1 base and at J to 1 base, leaving 0 bases not matched to a gene. The CDR3 spans 14 residues. CDR3 DNA sequence: TGCGCCAGCAGCTTGACTAGCGGCCAAGAGACCCAGTACTTC. Translating it yields CASSLTSGQETQYF.

Details on this clone: The germline gene is not matched at one end of the junction; a read error may be the cause. The chain combines TRBV5-1 with TRBJ2-5; no clear D. Per the germline V gene, CDR1 is SGHRS and CDR2 is YFSETQ. The CDR3 runs to 15 residues. This CDR3 reads CASSLATTIQETQYF. The CDR3 DNA reads TGCGCCAGCAGCTTGGCCACAACCATCCAAGAGACTCAGTACTTC.

The chain carries TRBV5-1 and TRBJ2-2, with D possibly matching TRBD1 (6 bases). V dropped 3 bases and J dropped 5 bases, with 17 bases sitting between them. The CDR3 has 16 amino acids. Germline-derived CDR1 and CDR2 are SGHRS and YFSETQ. CDR3 DNA sequence: TGCGCCAGCAGCTGGATACCGGGGACATCGACCGGGGAGCTGTTTTTT. It specifies CASSWIPGTSTGELFF.

J is TRBJ1-2 and V is TRBV6-6, with 10 bases aligning to TRBD1. Germline V gene sequence: CDR1 MNHNY, CDR2 SVGAGI (reference sequence). J lost 0 bases, V lost 6 bases, and 4 bases had no gene match. The CDR3 covers 15 residues. The CDR3 is CASRGQGLANYGYTF. In DNA, the CDR3 is TGTGCCAGCAGGGGACAGGGGTTAGCTAACTATGGCTACACCTTC.

The gene calls are TRBV18 and TRBJ2-3; D gene ambiguous. Per the germline V gene, CDR1 is KGHSH and CDR2 is LQKENI. With 2 bases removed from V and 1 base from J, the gap between germline ends came to 4 bases. The CDR3 consists of 13 residues. In DNA form, the CDR3 reads TGTGCCAGCTCACCAGGGGGCACAGATACGCAGTATTTT. Protein sequence: CASSPGGTDTQYF.

The chain has TRBV11-2 and TRBJ2-4, with D perhaps TRBD1 or TRBD2 (6 bases each). The CDR3 contains 15 residues. Germline CDR1 reads SGHAT; CDR2 reads FQNNGV. V gave up 5 bases and J gave up 3 bases, with 14 bases separating them. This chain's CDR3 is CASSRGGGGKNIQYF. DNA for the CDR3: TGTGCCAGCAGCAGAGGGGGAGGCGGCAAAAACATTCAGTACTTC. The full variable domain, completed using reference TRBV11-2 and TRBJ2-4, is EAGVAQSPRYKIIEKRQSVAFWCNPISGHATLYWYQQILGQGPKLLIQFQNNGVVDDSQLPKDRFSAERLKGVDSTLKIQPAKLEDSAVYLCASSRGGGGKNIQYFGAGTRLSVL.

The chain recombines TRBV6-5 with TRBJ2-7; 7 bases fit TRBD1. The CDR3 has 14 residues. CDR1 and CDR2 from the germline V gene are MNHEY and SVGAGI. J was trimmed by 0 bases and V by 6 bases; bases with no gene match: 5. The CDR3 sequence: CASSQDRASYEQYF. The CDR3 DNA reads as TGTGCCAGCAGCCAAGACAGGGCCTCCTACGAGCAGTACTTC.

The rearrangement links TRBV2 to TRBJ1-1; the D gene is possibly TRBD1 (6 bases). CDR3 length equals 13 residues. Trimming left V 5 bases short and J 3 bases short, with 10 bases between. Germline-derived CDR1 and CDR2 are SNHLY and FYNNEI. CDR3: CASSTTGYTEAFF. CDR3 DNA sequence: TGTGCCAGCAGTACCACAGGGTACACTGAAGCTTTCTTT.

The genes are TRBV7-9 and TRBJ1-2; D is possibly TRBD1 (5 bases). CDR3 size: 13 residues. CDR1 and CDR2 (germline): SEHNR, FQNEAQ (reference sequence). V shed 4 bases and J shed 3 bases, with 9 bases lying between them. Here the CDR3 reads CASSSGGYYGYTF. The CDR3 DNA reads as TGTGCCAGCAGCTCTGGGGGGTACTATGGCTACACCTTC.

This chain links TRBV2 with TRBJ2-7; D assignment may be TRBD1 or TRBD2 (6 bases each). Trimming took off 9 bases at V and 4 bases at J, with 13 bases between the two ends. Germline V gives CDR1 SNHLY, CDR2 FYNNEI. CDR3 length equals 12 residues. The CDR3 region is CASRGLGYEQYF. As DNA, the CDR3 is TGTGCCAGTCGGGGGCTGGGTTACGAGCAGTACTTC.

This clone was observed a few times. CDR3 DNA: TGTGCCAGCTCACCACCGAGTAGCTCCTACGAGCAGTACTTC. This translates into CASSPPSSSYEQYF. The gene calls are TRBV18 and TRBJ2-7; unclear D gene. Germline CDR1 is KGHSH and CDR2 is LQKENI. CDR3 length: 14 amino acids. The ends were cut back, 0 bases at V and 0 bases at J, with 6 bases in the middle.

This clone appeared a few times. V and J are TRBV4-3 and TRBJ2-7; D might be TRBD1 or TRBD2, each matching 5 bases. Germline lookup yields CDR1 LGHNA and CDR2 YSLEER. Deletions cut 0 bases from V and 3 bases from J, with 9 bases between. This CDR3 comprises 14 residues. The CDR3 coding sequence is TGCGCCAGCAGCCAAGATCTGAGGGGCTACGAGCAGTACTTC. Translated: CASSQDLRGYEQYF.

The CDR3 region is CASTAGREGEQYF. The DNA for the CDR3 is TGTGCCAGCACCGCGGGTCGAGAGGGCGAGCAGTACTTC. The V and J genes are TRBV2 and TRBJ2-7, with a weak D call TRBD2 (5 bases). The CDR3 has 13 residues. V lost 7 bases to trimming and J lost 6 bases, with 16 bases between them. Germline CDR1 reads SNHLY; CDR2 reads FYNNEI. The variable domain in full, completed from reference TRBV2 and TRBJ2-7, reads EPEVTQTPSHQVTQMGQEVILRCVPISNHLYFYWYRQILGQKVEFLVSFYNNEISEKSEIFDDQFSVERPDGSNFTLKIRSTKLEDSAMYFCASTAGREGEQYFGPGTRLTVT.

This clone was counted a few times. The V gene is TRBV7-2, the J gene TRBJ2-3; TRBD2 agrees at 14 bases. Germline V gene sequence: CDR1 SGHTA, CDR2 FQGNSA. The CDR3 extends over 15 amino acids. The V gene end was trimmed by 4 bases and the J gene end by 5 bases; junction bases not matched to a gene: 2. Here the CDR3 DNA reads TGTGCCAGCAGCTCGACTAGCGGGGGGGAAGATACGCAGTATTTT. It specifies CASSSTSGGEDTQYF.

This rearrangement joins TRBV28 to TRBJ2-7; D may be TRBD2 (6 bases). The germline gives CDR1 MDHEN, CDR2 SYDVKM. The CDR3 runs to 15 residues. The V gene lost 6 bases and the J gene lost 0 bases, with 15 bases spanning the gap. DNA for the CDR3: TGTGCCAGCAGAGCCCCGGCGGGGAGCTCCTACGAGCAGTACTTC. This gives the protein CASRAPAGSSYEQYF.

This chain connects TRBV19 to TRBJ1-2; 8 nucleotides align to TRBD1. The CDR3 totals 14 residues. The germline gives CDR1 LNHDA, CDR2 SQIVND (reference sequence). With V trimmed by 3 bases and J by 6 bases, 6 bases remained unmatched. The CDR3 here is CASSISQGANGYTF. For the CDR3, the DNA is TGTGCCAGTAGTATCAGCCAGGGGGCAAATGGCTACACCTTC.

This rearrangement joins TRBV19 to TRBJ2-6; unclear D gene. The CDR3 sequence is 13 residues long. CDR1 is LNHDA, CDR2 SQIVND, per germline (reference sequence). V was cut by 3 bases and J by 2 bases, with 2 bases left in between. The CDR3 DNA reads as TGTGCCAGTAGTATTCCTGGGGCCAACGTCCTGACTTTC. It codes for CASSIPGANVLTF. Based on the CDR3 plus reference TRBV19 and TRBJ2-6, the full variable domain is DGGITQSPKYLFRKEGQNVTLSCEQNLNHDAMYWYRQDPGQGLRLIYYSQIVNDFQKGDIAEGYSVSREKKESFPLTVTSAQKNPTAFYLCASSIPGANVLTFGAGSRLTVL.

CDR3 DNA: TGTGCCAGCAGCTTAAAAGGGGGCCTGTACGAGCAGTACTTC. It encodes CASSLKGGLYEQYF. The chain is built from TRBV7-6 and TRBJ2-7; TRBD1 matches 7 bases. Germline loops: CDR1 SGHVS, CDR2 FNYEAQ. This CDR3 is built from 14 residues. Trimming at V came to 2 bases and at J to 4 bases, leaving 5 bases not matched to a gene.

The chain is built from TRBV11-3 and TRBJ2-3; either TRBD1 or TRBD2 may fit D (5 bases each). Germline V lookup: CDR1 SGHNT, CDR2 YENEEA. V lost 1 base and J lost 1, with 9 bases in between. CDR3 length equals 15 residues. The CDR3 coding sequence is TGTGCCAGCAGCTTAGGAGGGGTGGGCACAGATACGCAGTATTTT. Translating gives CASSLGGVGTDTQYF. Full variable domain (rest looked up from reference TRBV11-3 and TRBJ2-3): EAGVVQSPRYKIIEKKQPVAFWCNPISGHNTLYWYLQNLGQGPELLIRYENEEAVDDSQLPKDRFSAERLKGVDSTLKIQPAELGDSAVYLCASSLGGVGTDTQYFGPGTRLTVL.

The V call is TRBV19, the J call TRBJ2-5, with TRBD2 matching over 8 bases. The V gene's germline CDR1 is LNHDA and CDR2 SQIVND (reference sequence). The V gene end was trimmed by 3 bases and the J gene end by 0 bases; junction bases not matched to a gene: 6. This CDR3 has 16 amino acids. The CDR3 is CASSISSGGYQETQYF. The CDR3 DNA sequence: TGTGCCAGTAGTATTTCGAGCGGGGGATACCAAGAGACCCAGTACTTC.

The J gene is TRBJ2-5, the V gene TRBV7-2, with D perhaps being TRBD1 or TRBD2 (5 bases each). The CDR3 consists of 11 residues. The V end was cut by 4 bases, the J end by 8 bases, with 8 bases between. Germline CDR1 reads SGHTA; CDR2 reads FQGNSA. The CDR3 DNA sequence: TGTGCCAGCAGCTCGGGGCTAACCCAGTACTTC. It encodes CASSSGLTQYF.